This TCR beta chain was captured in a study of blood T cell repertoires in COVID-19. Study details: Whether acute or convalescent, the COVID-19 samples came from the United States, Italy and Spain. Sources were T cells, B-cell-depleted T cells, or PBMCs; the material itself was cDNA or gDNA.

The CDR3 contains 15 residues. Trimming removed 0 bases at V and 7 bases at J, with 15 bases between. Germline assignment: CDR1 LNHNV and CDR2 YYDKDF (reference sequence). In the original workflow: Estimation of nucleated cell counts relied on the amplification of reference gene primers. The assay was immunoSEQ multiplex PCR, and TCRdb's table has in-frame clones only and misses some. V, J and clone size are those of that table, while D and trimming were read from the DNA. The sample has 350,000 to 450,000 clones, more than 85% seen once. This sequence was found in a human donor in a cohort sampled during active COVID-19. V and J are TRBV15 and TRBJ2-5, with a possible D match to TRBD2 (6 bases). Sequenced material: peripheral blood. The DNA of the CDR3 is TGTGCCACCAGCAGAGATGGGCCGGGGGAAAGGACCCAGTACTTC. Residues: CATSRDGPGERTQYF.